One TCR beta chain is described in this entry. Its antigen is not yet known. No quality values exist for individual bases; no much larger clone is one base distant. Here V drops 0 bases and J drops 8 bases, and the junction holds 9 bases not matched to any gene. Reading the germline V gene gives CDR1 SGHRS and CDR2 YFSETQ. Measured from the cysteine to the phenylalanine, the CDR3 is 16 residues long. This entry keeps only the CDR3 DNA: 48 bases, framed from base 1. The entry originates in a study of OX40 agonist ivuxolimab in advanced cancers. Concerning the study at large: Ivuxolimab was an agonistic, fully human IgG2 monoclonal antibody directed against OX40 (CD134), a costimulatory receptor. Intravenous ivuxolimab was administered to patients every 2 weeks at six dose levels: 0.01, 0.1, 0.3, 1.5, 3 and 10 mg/kg. Among the 50 to 55 dose-escalation patients, about 19 had hepatocellular carcinoma, about 15 melanoma, 9 renal cell carcinoma and 9 head and neck cancer. A male proportion of 82.7% and a mean age of 60 years, ranging from 23 to 79, were recorded for the dose-escalation cohort. Prior anti-PD-1, anti-PD-L1 or anti-CTLA-4 therapy was permitted, and approximately 40% of dose-escalation patients had received checkpoint inhibitors. Three dose-escalation patients achieved partial responses, one with hepatocellular carcinoma and two with cutaneous melanoma. The point of sequencing TCRbeta in the periphery was to test whether ivuxolimab changed TCR sequence diversity and drove clonal T-cell expansion. The paper describes the monotherapy dose-escalation part (N = 52 patients) of the phase I trial of ivuxolimab. Broad study findings and their caveats: Low levels of normalized T-cell clonal expansion were also seen in some nonresponding patients. After ivuxolimab, CD8+ T cells had more expanded clones than CD4+ T cells on average. At doses of 0.1 to 3.0 mg/kg, clonal expansion of both CD4+ and CD8+ T cells in blood was seen between baseline and week 6. The antigen specificity of the peripheral T cells that underwent clonal expansion was not determined. In the 0.1-3.0 mg/kg groups, partial responders had among the lowest normalized peripheral clonal expansion, particularly in CD8+ T cells.

To sequence the TCRbeta CDR3 region, genomic DNA was isolated from the sorted cells. The immunoSEQ Assay was used to sequence the TCRbeta CDR3 regions. In its TCRdb copy, this immuneACCESS table keeps in-frame sequences only and misses some clones. Where compared with another copy, unresolved V genes explain less than half of these, and the others have no known cause. The sample table records more than 100,000 clones; approximately 90% of these occur just once. The ten largest clones add up to approximately 0.99% of the sample. Patients with a history of autoimmune disease or receiving systemic immunosuppression were excluded from the trial. Peripheral blood for TCR sequencing was drawn from every dose cohort at baseline, at cycle 4 day 1 and at cycle 7 day 1. Samples came from an open-label, multicenter, first-in-human phase I dose-escalation trial of ivuxolimab. Adults with locally advanced or metastatic melanoma, renal cell carcinoma, hepatocellular carcinoma or head and neck squamous cell carcinoma were enrolled in the trial. Before TCR sequencing, CD4+ T cells and CD8+ T cells from peripheral blood were sorted into separate populations.

Specimen: CD4+ or CD8+ T cells sorted from blood, collected in a trial of the OX40 agonist ivuxolimab. This receptor was identified in an adult with an advanced solid tumor such as melanoma, head and neck, liver or kidney cancer. Here the chain combines TRBV5-1 and TRBJ2-2; the junction holds 8 bases that match TRBD2. The DNA is as follows: TGCGCCAGCAGCTTGGATACCGGGACTAGTAAGGGGGAGCTGTTTTTT. It translates to CASSLDTGTSKGELFF.